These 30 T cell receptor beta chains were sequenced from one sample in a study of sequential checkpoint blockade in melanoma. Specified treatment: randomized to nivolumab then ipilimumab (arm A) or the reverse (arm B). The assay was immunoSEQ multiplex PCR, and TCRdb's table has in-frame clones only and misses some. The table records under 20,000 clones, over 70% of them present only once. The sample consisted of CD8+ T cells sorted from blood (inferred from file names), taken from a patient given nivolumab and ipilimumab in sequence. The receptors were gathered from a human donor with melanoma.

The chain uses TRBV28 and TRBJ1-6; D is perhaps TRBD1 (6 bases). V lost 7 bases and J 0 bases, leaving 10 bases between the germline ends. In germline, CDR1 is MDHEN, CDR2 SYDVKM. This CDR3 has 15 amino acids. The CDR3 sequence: CASKLQGSYNSPLHF. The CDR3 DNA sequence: TGTGCCAGCAAACTACAGGGCTCCTATAATTCACCCCTCCACTTT. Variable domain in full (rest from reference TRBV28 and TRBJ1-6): DVKVTQSSRYLVKRTGEKVFLECVQDMDHENMFWYRQDPGLGLRLIYFSYDVKMKEKGDIPEGYSVSREKKERFSLILESASTNQTSMYLCASKLQGSYNSPLHFGNGTRLTVT.

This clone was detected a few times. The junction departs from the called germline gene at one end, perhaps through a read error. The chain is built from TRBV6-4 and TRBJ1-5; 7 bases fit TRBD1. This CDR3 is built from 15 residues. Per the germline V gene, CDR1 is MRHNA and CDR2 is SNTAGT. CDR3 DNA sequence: TGTGCCAGCAGTTACTCGATACAGGGGAATCAGCCCCAGCATTTT. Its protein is CASSYSIQGNQPQHF.

The CDR3 DNA reads TGCGCCAGCAGCTTGAAGAGCTCCTACGAGCAGTACTTC. Translated: CASSLKSSYEQYF. This chain links TRBV4-1 with TRBJ2-7; D remains ambiguous. Germline V gene sequence: CDR1 MGHRA, CDR2 YSYEKL. The V end was cut by 5 bases, the J end by 0 bases, with 8 bases between. The CDR3 has 13 amino acids.

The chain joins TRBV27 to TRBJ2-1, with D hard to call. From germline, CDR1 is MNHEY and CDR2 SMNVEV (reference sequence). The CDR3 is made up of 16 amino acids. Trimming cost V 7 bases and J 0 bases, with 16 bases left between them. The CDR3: CASIPPAQSSYNEQFF. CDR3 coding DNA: TGTGCCAGCATTCCCCCAGCGCAGAGCTCCTACAATGAGCAGTTCTTC.

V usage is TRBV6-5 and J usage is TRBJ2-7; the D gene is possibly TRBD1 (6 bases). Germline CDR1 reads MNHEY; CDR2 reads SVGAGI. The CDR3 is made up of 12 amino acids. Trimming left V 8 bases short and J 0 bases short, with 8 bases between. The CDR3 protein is CASQGSSYEQYF. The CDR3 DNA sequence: TGTGCCAGCCAGGGGAGCTCCTACGAGCAGTACTTC.

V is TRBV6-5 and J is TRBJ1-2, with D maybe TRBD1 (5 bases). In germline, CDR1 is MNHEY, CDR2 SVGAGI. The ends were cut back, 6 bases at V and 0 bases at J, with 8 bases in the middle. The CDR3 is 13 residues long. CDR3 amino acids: CASSDSPNYGYTF. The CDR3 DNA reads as TGTGCCAGCAGCGACAGTCCTAACTATGGCTACACCTTC.

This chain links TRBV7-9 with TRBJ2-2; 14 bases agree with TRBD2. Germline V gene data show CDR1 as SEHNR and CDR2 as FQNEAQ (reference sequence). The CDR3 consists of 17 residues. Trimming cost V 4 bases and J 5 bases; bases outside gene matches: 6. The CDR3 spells CASSWGLAGVRTGELFF. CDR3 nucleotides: TGTGCCAGCAGCTGGGGACTAGCGGGAGTGCGGACCGGGGAGCTGTTTTTT.

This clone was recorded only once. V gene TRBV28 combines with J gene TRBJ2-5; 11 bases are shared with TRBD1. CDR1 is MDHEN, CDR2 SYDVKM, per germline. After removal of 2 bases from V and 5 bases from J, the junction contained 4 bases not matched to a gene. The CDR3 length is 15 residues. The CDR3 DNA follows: TGTGCCAGCAGTTTAGGACAGGGGGCGAGGGAGACCCAGTACTTC. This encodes CASSLGQGARETQYF.

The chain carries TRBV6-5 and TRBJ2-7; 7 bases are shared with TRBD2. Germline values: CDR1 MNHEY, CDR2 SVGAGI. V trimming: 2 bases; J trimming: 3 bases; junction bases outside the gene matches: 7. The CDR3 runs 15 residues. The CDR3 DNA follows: TGTGCCAGCAGTTACAGGGCTAGCGGTGGCTACGAGCAGTACTTC. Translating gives CASSYRASGGYEQYF.

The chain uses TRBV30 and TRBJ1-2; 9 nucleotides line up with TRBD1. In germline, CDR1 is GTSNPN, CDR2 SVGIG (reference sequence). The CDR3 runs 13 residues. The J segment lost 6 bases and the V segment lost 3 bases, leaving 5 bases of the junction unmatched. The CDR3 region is CAWSLGQGDGYTF. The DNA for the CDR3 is TGTGCCTGGAGCCTGGGACAGGGAGATGGCTACACCTTC. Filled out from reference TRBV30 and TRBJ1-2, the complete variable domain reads SQTIHQWPATLVQPVGSPLSLECTVEGTSNPNLYWYRQAAGRGLQLLFYSVGIGQISSEVPQNLSASRPQDRQFILSSKKLLLSDSGFYLCAWSLGQGDGYTFGSGTRLTVV.

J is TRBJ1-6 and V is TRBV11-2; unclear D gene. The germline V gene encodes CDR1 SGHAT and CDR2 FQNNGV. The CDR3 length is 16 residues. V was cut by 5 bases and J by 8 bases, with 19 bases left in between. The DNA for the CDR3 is TGTGCCAGCAGCGAATGGGGAGACCGAAGGGATTCACCCCTCCACTTT. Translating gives CASSEWGDRRDSPLHF.

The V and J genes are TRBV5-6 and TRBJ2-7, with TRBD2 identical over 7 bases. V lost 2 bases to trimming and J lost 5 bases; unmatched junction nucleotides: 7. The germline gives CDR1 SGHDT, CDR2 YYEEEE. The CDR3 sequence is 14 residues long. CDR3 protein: CASSLRGRAHEQYF. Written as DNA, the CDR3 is TGTGCCAGCAGCTTAAGAGGGAGGGCCCACGAGCAGTACTTC. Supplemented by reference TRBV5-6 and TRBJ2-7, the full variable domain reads DAGVTQSPTHLIKTRGQQVTLRCSPKSGHDTVSWYQQALGQGPQFIFQYYEEEERQRGNFPDRFSGHQFPNYSSELNVNALLLGDSALYLCASSLRGRAHEQYFGPGTRLTVT.

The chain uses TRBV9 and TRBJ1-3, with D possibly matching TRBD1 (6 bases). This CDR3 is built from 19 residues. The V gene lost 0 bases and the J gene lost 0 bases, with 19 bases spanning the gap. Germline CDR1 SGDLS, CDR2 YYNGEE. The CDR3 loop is CASSVEETGLGSSGNTIYF. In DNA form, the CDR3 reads TGTGCCAGCAGCGTAGAGGAAACAGGGCTGGGGAGCTCTGGAAACACCATATATTTT. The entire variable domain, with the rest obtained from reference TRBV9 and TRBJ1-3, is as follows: DSGVTQTPKHLITATGQRVTLRCSPRSGDLSVYWYQQSLDQGLQFLIQYYNGEERAKGNILERFSAQQFPDLHSELNLSSLELGDSALYFCASSVEETGLGSSGNTIYFGEGSWLTVV.

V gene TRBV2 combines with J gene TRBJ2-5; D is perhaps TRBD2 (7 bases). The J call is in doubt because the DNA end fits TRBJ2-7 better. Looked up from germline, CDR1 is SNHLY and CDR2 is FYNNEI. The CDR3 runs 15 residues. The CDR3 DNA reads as TGTGCCAGCAGTGAGGAGGGGGGGAAGGCCTACGAGCAGTACTTC. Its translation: CASSEEGGKAYEQYF.

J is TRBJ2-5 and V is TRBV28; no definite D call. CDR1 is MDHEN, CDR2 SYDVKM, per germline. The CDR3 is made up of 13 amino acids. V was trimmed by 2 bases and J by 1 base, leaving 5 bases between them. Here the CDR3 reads CASSLDSQETQYF. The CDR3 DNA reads TGTGCCAGCAGTTTAGATAGCCAAGAGACCCAGTACTTC.

The CDR3 DNA reads TGTGCCAGCAGCTGGATTAGACAGGGGGGAACTGAAGCTTTCTTT. It yields the protein CASSWIRQGGTEAFF. The rearrangement links TRBV7-8 to TRBJ1-1; 9 nucleotides agree with TRBD1. The length of the CDR3 is 15 residues. V dropped 4 bases and J dropped 5; count of bases not matched to a gene: 8. The germline V gene encodes CDR1 SGHVS and CDR2 FQNEAQ.

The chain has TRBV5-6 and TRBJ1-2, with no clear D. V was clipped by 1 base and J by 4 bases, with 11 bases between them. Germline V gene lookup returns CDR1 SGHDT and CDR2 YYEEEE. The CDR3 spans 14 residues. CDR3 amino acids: CASSLNQRFYGYTF. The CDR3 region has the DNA TGTGCCAGCAGCTTGAATCAGCGTTTCTATGGCTACACCTTC.

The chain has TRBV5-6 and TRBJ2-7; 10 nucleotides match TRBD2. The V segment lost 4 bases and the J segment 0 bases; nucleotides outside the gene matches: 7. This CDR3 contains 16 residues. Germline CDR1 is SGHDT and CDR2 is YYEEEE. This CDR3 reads CASSGIAGGPSYEQYF. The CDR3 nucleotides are TGTGCCAGCAGCGGTATAGCGGGGGGCCCCTCCTACGAGCAGTACTTC.

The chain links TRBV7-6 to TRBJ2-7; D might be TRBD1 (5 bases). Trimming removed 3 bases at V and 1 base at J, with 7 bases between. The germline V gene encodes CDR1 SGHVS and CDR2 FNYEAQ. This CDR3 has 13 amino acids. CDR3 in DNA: TGTGCCAGCAGCTTCGGACAATCCTACGAGCAGTACTTC. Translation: CASSFGQSYEQYF.

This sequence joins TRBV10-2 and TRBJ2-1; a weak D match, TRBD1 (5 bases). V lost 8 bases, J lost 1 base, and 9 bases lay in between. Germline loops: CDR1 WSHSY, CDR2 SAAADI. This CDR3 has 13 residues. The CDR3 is CASLGLSYNEQFF. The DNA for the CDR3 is TGCGCCAGCCTGGGGCTTTCCTACAATGAGCAGTTCTTC.

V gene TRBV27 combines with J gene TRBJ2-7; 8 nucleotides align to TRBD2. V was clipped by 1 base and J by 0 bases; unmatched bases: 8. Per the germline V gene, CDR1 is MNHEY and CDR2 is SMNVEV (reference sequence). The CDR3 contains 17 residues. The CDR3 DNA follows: TGTGCCAGCAGTTTATTATCCCCTAGCGGGCTCTCCTACGAGCAGTACTTC. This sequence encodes CASSLLSPSGLSYEQYF.

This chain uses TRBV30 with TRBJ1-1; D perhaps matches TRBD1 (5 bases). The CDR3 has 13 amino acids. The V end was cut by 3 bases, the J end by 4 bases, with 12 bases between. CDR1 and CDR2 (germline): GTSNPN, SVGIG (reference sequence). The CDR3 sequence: CAWSPGGGTEAFF. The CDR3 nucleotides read TGTGCCTGGAGCCCGGGGGGAGGCACTGAAGCTTTCTTT.

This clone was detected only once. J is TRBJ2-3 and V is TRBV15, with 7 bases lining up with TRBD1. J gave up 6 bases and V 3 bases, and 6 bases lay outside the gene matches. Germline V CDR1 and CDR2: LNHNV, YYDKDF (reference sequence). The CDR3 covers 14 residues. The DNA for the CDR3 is TGTGCCACCAGCAGGCGGACAGGCAGCGATACGCAGTATTTT. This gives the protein CATSRRTGSDTQYF.

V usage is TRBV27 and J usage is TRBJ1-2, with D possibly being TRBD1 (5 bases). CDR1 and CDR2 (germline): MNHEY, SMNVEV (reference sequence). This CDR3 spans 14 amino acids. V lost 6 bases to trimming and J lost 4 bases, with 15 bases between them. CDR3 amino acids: CASRHGQGGYGYTF. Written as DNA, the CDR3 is TGTGCCAGCAGACACGGTCAGGGAGGCTATGGCTACACCTTC.

CDR3 sequence: CASSFNVNTEAFF. The CDR3 DNA reads as TGTGCCAGCAGTTTCAATGTGAACACTGAAGCTTTCTTT. The chain recombines TRBV28 with TRBJ1-1; D is unclear. The CDR3 sequence is 13 residues long. V lost 3 bases and J lost 0, with 5 bases in between. CDR1 MDHEN and CDR2 SYDVKM come from the germline V gene.

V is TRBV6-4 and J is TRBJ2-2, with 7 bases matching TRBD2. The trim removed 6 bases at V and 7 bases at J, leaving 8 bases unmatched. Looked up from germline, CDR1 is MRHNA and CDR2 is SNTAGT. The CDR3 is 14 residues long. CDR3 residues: CASSRLAEGGELFF. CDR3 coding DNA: TGTGCCAGCAGCCGACTAGCAGAGGGCGGGGAGCTGTTTTTT.

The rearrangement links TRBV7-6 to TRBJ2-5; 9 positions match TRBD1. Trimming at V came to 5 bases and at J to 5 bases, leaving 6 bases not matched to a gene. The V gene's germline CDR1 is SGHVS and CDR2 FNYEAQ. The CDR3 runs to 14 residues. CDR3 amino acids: CASSPTGGGETQYF. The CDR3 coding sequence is TGTGCCAGCAGCCCAACAGGGGGCGGTGAGACCCAGTACTTC.

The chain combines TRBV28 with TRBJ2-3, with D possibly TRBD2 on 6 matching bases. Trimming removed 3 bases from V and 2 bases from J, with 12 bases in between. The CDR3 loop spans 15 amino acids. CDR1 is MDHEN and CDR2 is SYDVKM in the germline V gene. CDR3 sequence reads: CASSFRDSYTDTQYF. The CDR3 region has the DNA TGTGCCAGCAGTTTTAGGGACTCATACACAGATACGCAGTATTTT.

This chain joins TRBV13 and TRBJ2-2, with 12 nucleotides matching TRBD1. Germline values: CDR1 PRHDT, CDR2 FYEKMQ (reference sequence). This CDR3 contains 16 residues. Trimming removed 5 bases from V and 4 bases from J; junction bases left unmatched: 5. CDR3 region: CASSPGQGAATGELFF. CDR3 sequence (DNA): TGTGCCAGCAGCCCGGGACAGGGGGCCGCCACCGGGGAGCTGTTTTTT.

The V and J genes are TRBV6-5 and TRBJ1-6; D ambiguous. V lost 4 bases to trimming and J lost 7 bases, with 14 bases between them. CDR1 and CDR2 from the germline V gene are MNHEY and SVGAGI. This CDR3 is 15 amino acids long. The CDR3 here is CASSSLEGANSPLHF. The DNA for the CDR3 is TGTGCCAGCAGTTCCCTAGAGGGCGCCAATTCACCCCTCCACTTT.